This T cell receptor (beta chain) was recovered during a study of T cells in localized non-small cell lung cancer. The CDR3 runs to 16 residues. The trim removed 5 bases at V and 4 bases at J, leaving 11 bases unmatched. Germline assignment: CDR1 MNHEY and CDR2 SMNVEV (reference sequence). Concerning this clone itself: Its target is unknown.

Data came from immunoSEQ multiplex PCR; TCRdb stores just in-frame clones and leaves some out. The sample includes about 24,000 clones, roughly 90% of them seen just once. General study points: Adjacent uninvolved lung tissue had the highest T cell clonality, exceeding tumor. Patients showing higher blood T cell density tended to see longer overall survival. A median of around 60 clones ranked among the top 100 in tumor appeared in adjacent lung.

The sample in question was peripheral blood, obtained before any cancer treatment. V and J are TRBV27 and TRBJ1-5; TRBD1 matches 7 bases. The TCR was taken from a man aged 40-75 years with stage III squamous cell lung carcinoma. The CDR3 reads CASSHSGTAPNQPQHF. Written as DNA, the CDR3 is TGTGCCAGCAGTCACTCCGGGACAGCGCCTAATCAGCCCCAGCATTTT.